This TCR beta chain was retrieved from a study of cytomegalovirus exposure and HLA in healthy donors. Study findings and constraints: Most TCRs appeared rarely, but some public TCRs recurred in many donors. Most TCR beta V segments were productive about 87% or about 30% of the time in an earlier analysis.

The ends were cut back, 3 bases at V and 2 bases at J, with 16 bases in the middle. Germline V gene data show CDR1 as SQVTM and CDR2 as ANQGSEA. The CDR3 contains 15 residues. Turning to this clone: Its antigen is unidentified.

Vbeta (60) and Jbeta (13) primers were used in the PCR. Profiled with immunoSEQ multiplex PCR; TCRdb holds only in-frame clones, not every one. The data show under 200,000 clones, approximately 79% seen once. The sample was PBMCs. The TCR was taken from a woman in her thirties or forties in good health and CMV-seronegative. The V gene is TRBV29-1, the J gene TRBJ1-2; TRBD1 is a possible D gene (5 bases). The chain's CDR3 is CSVDPPAGLNYGYTF. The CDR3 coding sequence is TGCAGCGTTGATCCCCCGGCAGGGCTGAACTATGGCTACACCTTC.